Included here is one T cell receptor beta chain sequence, with context. This sample is part of a study of T cells in narcolepsy. Germline-derived CDR1 and CDR2 are SGHTA and FQGNSA. The V end was cut by 4 bases, the J end by 1 base, with 8 bases between. The CDR3 contains 14 residues. Data came from immunoSEQ multiplex PCR; TCRdb stores just in-frame clones and leaves some out. The sample contains approximately 26,000 clones, 81% of which appear only once. The clonotype originates from a human donor in good health. Sequences were obtained from memory (CD45RA-) CD4+ T cells from blood. The chain links TRBV7-2 to TRBJ1-5; possibly TRBD1 for D (6 bases). CDR3 sequence reads: CASSSQGSNQPQHF. The DNA of the CDR3 is TGTGCCAGCAGCTCACAGGGCAGCAATCAGCCCCAGCATTTT.